The rows below give T cell receptor beta chains drawn from one sample of a study of memory CD4+ T cells and cytomegalovirus serostatus. Method: immunoSEQ multiplex PCR; TCRdb's copy keeps in-frame clones and lacks some. The top ten clones hold 0.9% to 0.95% of a sample with 46,000 or so clones, under 80% of them seen once. Material: memory CD4+ T cells from blood. These receptors all stem from an adult in good health and CMV-seronegative. Each CDR3 is given with its conserved first and last residue. A D gene is named only where the DNA matches it firmly. Clone size is shown for a subset of rows, as once, few, many or a class of expanded clone.

j_gene: TRBJ1-4
d_gene: TRBD1
v_gene: TRBV10-1
abundance: -
CDR3aa: CASSDVERDRVGRIDEKLFF
CDR3nt: TGCGCCAGCAGTGATGTGGAGAGGGACAGGGTCGGGAGGATTGATGAAAAACTGTTTTTT

j_gene: TRBJ1-1
d_gene: -
v_gene: TRBV6-5
abundance: -
CDR3aa: CASSYGGRLNTEAFF
CDR3nt: TGTGCCAGCAGTTACGGGGGACGCTTGAACACTGAAGCTTTCTTT

j_gene: TRBJ1-4
d_gene: -
v_gene: TRBV4-3
abundance: -
CDR3aa: CASSQVLGSNEKLFF
CDR3nt: TGCGCCAGCAGCCAAGTGTTGGGTTCTAATGAAAAACTGTTTTTT

j_gene: TRBJ2-5
d_gene: -
v_gene: TRBV20-1
abundance: -
CDR3aa: CSARVQETQYF
CDR3nt: TGCAGTGCTAGAGTTCAGGAGACCCAGTACTTC

j_gene: TRBJ2-5
d_gene: -
v_gene: TRBV5-1
abundance: few
CDR3aa: CASSPEGETQYF
CDR3nt: TGCGCCAGCAGCCCGGAGGGAGAGACCCAGTACTTC

j_gene: TRBJ1-5
d_gene: TRBD1
v_gene: TRBV29-1
abundance: -
CDR3aa: CSSRRDSITQAGQPQHF
CDR3nt: TGCAGCTCCCGCCGGGACAGTATCACCCAGGCCGGTCAGCCCCAGCATTTT

j_gene: TRBJ2-7
d_gene: -
v_gene: TRBV5-5
abundance: -
CDR3aa: CASSLARGDYEQYF
CDR3nt: TGTGCCAGCAGCTTGGCCAGGGGAGATTACGAGCAGTACTTC

j_gene: TRBJ2-5
d_gene: TRBD1
v_gene: TRBV5-4
abundance: few
CDR3aa: CASSFDRGAETQYF
CDR3nt: TGTGCCAGCAGCTTCGACAGGGGGGCCGAGACCCAGTACTTC

j_gene: TRBJ1-1
d_gene: TRBD1
v_gene: TRBV6-5
abundance: -
CDR3aa: CASRKDRGPTEAFF
CDR3nt: TGTGCCAGCAGAAAAGACAGGGGGCCCACTGAAGCTTTCTTT

j_gene: TRBJ1-5
d_gene: -
v_gene: TRBV6-1
abundance: -
CDR3aa: CASSGRATQGNQPQHF
CDR3nt: TGTGCCAGCAGTGGTAGGGCCACACAGGGCAATCAGCCCCAGCATTTT

j_gene: TRBJ1-6
d_gene: -
v_gene: TRBV30
abundance: -
CDR3aa: CARSSPSPLHF
CDR3nt: TGTGCCAGGAGTTCTCCGTCACCCCTCCACTTT

j_gene: TRBJ2-3
d_gene: -
v_gene: TRBV11-2
abundance: -
CDR3aa: CATGMGQVTDTQYF
CDR3nt: TGTGCCACCGGAATGGGGCAGGTCACAGATACGCAGTATTTT

j_gene: TRBJ1-1
d_gene: -
v_gene: TRBV10-3
abundance: -
CDR3aa: CAISRRGTEAFF
CDR3nt: TGTGCCATATCCCGTAGGGGCACTGAAGCTTTCTTT

j_gene: TRBJ2-5
d_gene: -
v_gene: TRBV11-2
abundance: -
CDR3aa: CASSWRGEVQETQYF
CDR3nt: TGTGCCAGCAGCTGGAGGGGCGAAGTACAAGAGACCCAGTACTTC

j_gene: TRBJ2-3
d_gene: TRBD2
v_gene: TRBV4-3
abundance: -
CDR3aa: CASSQEGRGIKTDTQYF
CDR3nt: TGCGCCAGCAGCCAAGAAGGGCGGGGGATAAAGACAGATACGCAGTATTTT

j_gene: TRBJ1-2
d_gene: TRBD1
v_gene: TRBV6-6
abundance: -
CDR3aa: CASNSGQSSPVRGYTF
CDR3nt: TGTGCCAGCAATTCGGGACAGTCGTCCCCCGTTCGGGGCTACACCTTC

j_gene: TRBJ2-7
d_gene: TRBD1
v_gene: TRBV9
abundance: once
CDR3aa: CASSGQGAIQNEQYF
CDR3nt: TGTGCCAGCAGCGGACAGGGGGCAATACAGAACGAGCAGTACTTC

j_gene: TRBJ1-6
d_gene: -
v_gene: TRBV7-2
abundance: -
CDR3aa: CASSLALGGYNSPLHF
CDR3nt: TGTGCCAGCAGCTTAGCGCTGGGGGGCTATAATTCACCCCTCCACTTT

j_gene: TRBJ2-5
d_gene: TRBD1
v_gene: TRBV7-6
abundance: -
CDR3aa: CASRKQGAGVQETQYF
CDR3nt: TGTGCCAGCAGAAAGCAGGGGGCAGGGGTCCAAGAGACCCAGTACTTC

j_gene: TRBJ2-5
d_gene: TRBD1
v_gene: TRBV7-6
abundance: once
CDR3aa: CASSSGQGRETQYF
CDR3nt: TGTGCCAGCAGCTCGGGACAGGGTCGGGAGACCCAGTACTTC

j_gene: TRBJ1-4
d_gene: -
v_gene: TRBV2
abundance: -
CDR3aa: CASGRHPTNEKLFF
CDR3nt: TGTGCCAGCGGTAGACACCCAACTAATGAAAAACTGTTTTTT

j_gene: TRBJ2-1
d_gene: TRBD1
v_gene: TRBV18
abundance: -
CDR3aa: CASSPGQGYNEQFF
CDR3nt: TGTGCCAGCTCACCGGGACAGGGGTACAATGAGCAGTTCTTC

j_gene: TRBJ2-2
d_gene: -
v_gene: TRBV28
abundance: -
CDR3aa: CASSPLQRQRELFF
CDR3nt: TGTGCCAGCAGCCCGTTGCAACGACAGCGGGAGCTGTTTTTT

j_gene: TRBJ1-4
d_gene: -
v_gene: TRBV4-1
abundance: -
CDR3aa: CASSQGDAATNEKLFF
CDR3nt: TGCGCCAGCAGCCAAGGGGACGCTGCAACTAATGAAAAACTGTTTTTT

j_gene: TRBJ1-5
d_gene: -
v_gene: TRBV19
abundance: few
CDR3aa: CASSIVASHSNQPQHF
CDR3nt: TGTGCCAGTAGTATAGTGGCAAGCCATAGCAATCAGCCCCAGCATTTT

j_gene: TRBJ1-5
d_gene: -
v_gene: TRBV2
abundance: medium-sized
CDR3aa: CASRPPQGYSNQPQHF
CDR3nt: TGTGCCAGCAGGCCACCCCAGGGGTATAGCAATCAGCCCCAGCATTTT

j_gene: TRBJ1-1
d_gene: -
v_gene: TRBV7-3
abundance: few
CDR3aa: CASSREVQREAFF
CDR3nt: TGTGCCAGCAGCCGAGAGGTTCAGAGGGAAGCTTTCTTT

j_gene: TRBJ2-1
d_gene: -
v_gene: TRBV27
abundance: once
CDR3aa: CASSLSIATLSYNEQFF
CDR3nt: TGTGCCAGCAGTTTATCGATCGCTACCCTCTCCTACAATGAGCAGTTCTTC

j_gene: TRBJ1-5
d_gene: TRBD1
v_gene: TRBV6-5
abundance: -
CDR3aa: CASREGQGNQPQHF
CDR3nt: TGTGCCAGCAGAGAAGGACAGGGGAATCAGCCCCAGCATTTT

j_gene: TRBJ2-5
d_gene: -
v_gene: TRBV4-2
abundance: -
CDR3aa: CASSQGLGAGAGETQYF
CDR3nt: TGTGCCAGCAGCCAGGGACTGGGGGCGGGCGCGGGAGAGACCCAGTACTTC

j_gene: TRBJ2-6
d_gene: -
v_gene: TRBV2
abundance: -
CDR3aa: CASSSGRTSGANVLTF
CDR3nt: TGTGCCAGCTCTTCGGGTAGGACCTCTGGGGCCAACGTCCTGACTTTC